The T cell receptor (beta chain) under discussion was sequenced for a study of early T cells in non-severe SARS-CoV-2 infection. Across the whole study: Investigators sequenced bulk RNA drawn from unsorted whole blood, and chains remained unpaired.

Whole-study results and caveats: Missing private and CD4 specificities, VDJdb matching favored anti-spike CD8 responses.

Unique molecular identifiers were attached to individual cDNA molecules. From the 5' RACE reads, TCRdb called clonotypes with MiXCR, one entry per CDR3 protein. The sample holds 90,000 to 120,000 distinct CDR3 sequences, approximately 12% seen once. The sample holds many counts of this clonotype. Its antigen is unknown. The sample comprised whole blood. The sequence was collected from an adult who was a healthcare worker with PCR-confirmed SARS-CoV-2 infection or an uninfected control (not recorded which).

The CDR3 sequence: CASSEPSTDTQYF. CDR3 nucleotides: TGCGCCAGCAGCGAGCCTAGCACAGATACGCAGTATTTT. The chain couples TRBV5-1 to TRBJ2-3, with D unresolved. Germline-derived CDR1 and CDR2 are SGHRS and YFSETQ. V gave up 4 bases and J gave up 0 bases, with 6 bases separating them. The CDR3 runs to 13 residues. Using reference TRBV5-1 and TRBJ2-3 for the parts outside the CDR3, the full variable domain is KAGVTQTPRYLIKTRGQQVTLSCSPISGHRSVSWYQQTPGQGLQFLFEYFSETQRNKGNFPGRFSGRQFSNSRSEMNVSTLELGDSALYLCASSEPSTDTQYFGPGTRLTVL.